This TCR beta chain was sequenced during a study of T cells expressing NK-cell markers. Study results and caveats: The share of CD8+ T cells held by dominant NKG2C+ clonotypes was 1.0-7.0% in several donors. The CD3+CD56-NKG2C+ fraction of a handful of donors was also led by these clonotypes.

The CDR3 contains 13 residues. Germline loops: CDR1 MNHNS, CDR2 SASEGT. Researchers built TCR beta cDNA using 5'RACE template switching with UMIs. After re-calling the 5' RACE reads, TCRdb lists one entry per CDR3 protein, DNA absent. The sample features over 250,000 distinct CDR3 sequences, with 3.5% to 5% in its top ten. In regard to this clonotype: The target antigen is unknown.

This clonotype was sampled from a woman between 18 and 70 years old in good health. The chain recombines TRBV6-1 with TRBJ2-2; TCRdb selects TRBD2, and the lack of DNA leaves this call unchecked. The specimen sequenced was blood T cells: a sorted CD56 or NKG2C T cell subset, CD4+ or CD8+ T cells, or bulk PBMC T cells (not recorded which). The CDR3 sequence is CASRISGSGELFF.